This entry lists 15 T cell receptor beta chains sequenced from one sample in a study of tumor and adjacent non-tumor tissue in lung cancer. RNA was extracted from bulk tissue without any cell sorting. TCRbeta libraries were built with three rounds of nested PCR, modified from ARM-PCR. Via MiXCR, TCRdb re-called the multiplex PCR reads, giving one row per CDR3 protein. The table records roughly 200,000 distinct CDR3 sequences, about two thirds of them present only once. The sample taken for sequencing was lung tumor tissue. These receptors came from a man in his sixties with non-small cell lung cancer.

This clonotype turned up a few times. CDR3 region: CASSLWAGRGGYTF. The CDR3 DNA is TGTGCCAGCAGTTTATGGGCAGGGCGAGGGGGCTACACCTTC. The chain joins TRBV28 to TRBJ1-2; D possibly corresponds to TRBD1 (5 bases). In germline, CDR1 is MDHEN, CDR2 SYDVKM. CDR3 size: 14 residues. V was shortened by 0 bases and J by 8 bases, with 13 bases between the two germline ends.

The sample holds many counts of this clonotype. This rearrangement joins TRBV29-1 to TRBJ1-3; D is perhaps TRBD1 (5 bases). This CDR3 has 13 residues. The V gene lost 4 bases and the J gene lost 0 bases, with 7 bases spanning the gap. Germline CDR1 SQVTM, CDR2 ANQGSEA. The CDR3 sequence is CSVAGGSGNTIYF. CDR3 nucleotides: TGCAGCGTTGCGGGGGGCTCTGGAAACACCATATATTTT.

The chain combines TRBV11-3 with TRBJ1-1; D ambiguous. Germline lookup yields CDR1 SGHNT and CDR2 YENEEA. The CDR3 runs 13 residues. Trimming stripped 7 bases from V and 4 bases from J, with 13 bases between. CDR3 bases: TGTGCCAGCACAGCACAGAGTGGCACTGAAGCTTTCTTT. Translating gives CASTAQSGTEAFF.

The J gene is TRBJ1-1, the V gene TRBV29-1; TRBD1 is a possible D gene (5 bases). In germline, CDR1 is SQVTM, CDR2 ANQGSEA. Deletions cut 4 bases from V and 2 bases from J, with 11 bases between. CDR3 length: 13 amino acids. CDR3 loop: CSVGSWGNTEAFF. CDR3 sequence (DNA): TGCAGCGTTGGTTCTTGGGGCAACACTGAAGCTTTCTTT.

As concerns this clonotype: This likely comes from a read error, as the CDR3 has no conserved phenylalanine or tryptophan at its end. The limits of the CDR3 on the DNA are not certain, so only TCRdb's listed CDR3 is given. The J gene is TRBJ2-3, the V gene TRBV5-6. The CDR3 spans 13 amino acids, including both terminal residues. From germline, CDR1 is SGHDT and CDR2 YYEEEE. CDR3 sequence reads: CTSSLALPDTRYY.

J is TRBJ2-1 and V is TRBV13; D is uncertain. Trimming removed 8 bases from V and 0 bases from J, with 11 bases in between. This CDR3 is 14 amino acids long. Germline CDR1 and CDR2: PRHDT and FYEKMQ (reference sequence). This chain's CDR3 is CASRSWSSYNEQFF. The DNA for the CDR3 is TGTGCCAGCCGATCGTGGAGCTCCTACAATGAGCAGTTCTTC.

On this clonotype itself: A much bigger clone sits one base away, suggesting this may be a read error. This chain links TRBV12-3 or TRBV12-4 with TRBJ2-6, with D hard to call. The CDR3 totals 15 residues. The CDR3 loop is CASSLQSSGVNVLTF. The CDR3 region has the DNA TGTGCCAGCAGTTTACAAAGCTCTGGGGTCAACGTCCTGACTTTC.

The chain joins TRBV6-2 or TRBV6-3 to TRBJ2-7; unclear D gene. Germline CDR1 is MNHEY and CDR2 is SVGEGT. The V end lost 6 bases, the J end lost 2 bases, and 8 bases lay between the germline ends. The CDR3 is made up of 12 amino acids. DNA for the CDR3: TGTGCCAGCAGCTCCGCTACCTACGAGCAGTACTTC. Protein product: CASSSATYEQYF.

The V gene is TRBV12-3 or TRBV12-4, the J gene TRBJ2-3; tentatively, D is TRBD2 (5 bases). Trimming shortened V by 7 bases and J by 5 bases, and 16 bases separated the two germline ends. The CDR3 loop spans 14 amino acids. CDR3 in DNA: TGTGCCAGCAAGTCACGGGAAGGAATAGATACGCAGTATTTT. Translated: CASKSREGIDTQYF.

A single count supports this clonotype. The rearrangement links TRBV11-1 to TRBJ2-1; no clear D gene. V was pared by 6 bases and J by 10 bases, with 10 bases between. Germline V lookup: CDR1 SGHAT, CDR2 FQDESV (reference sequence). The CDR3 sequence is 11 residues long. CDR3 region: CASSKRREQFF. The CDR3, as DNA: TGTGCCAGCAGTAAGAGGCGGGAGCAGTTCTTC.

This clonotype appeared once. A much larger clone lies a single base off, so this may be a read error. The chain carries TRBV20-1 and TRBJ2-4; D possibly corresponds to TRBD2 (6 bases). This CDR3 has 12 residues. Germline assignment: CDR1 DFQATT and CDR2 SNEGSKA (reference sequence). CDR3 sequence reads: CSDRDLLGDWYF. As DNA, the CDR3 is TGCAGTGATAGAGATCTTCTAGGGGACTGGTACTTC.

To note about this clonotype: No conserved phenylalanine or tryptophan ends this CDR3, so it is likely a read error. The chain couples TRBV6-1 to TRBJ2-5; 7 bases line up with TRBD2. The germline V gene encodes CDR1 MNHNS and CDR2 SASEGT. The trim removed 7 bases at V and 0 bases at J, leaving 11 bases unmatched. The CDR3 sequence is 16 residues long. CDR3 nucleotides: TGTGCCAGCACCGGCGCTCGCGGGAGCTACCAAGAGACCCAGTACTGC. Translated, it gives CASTGARGSYQETQYC.

Points on this clonotype: The junction departs from the called germline gene at one end, perhaps through a read error. The rearrangement joins TRBV4-3 to TRBJ2-5; TRBD1 agrees at 8 bases. Germline V gene sequence: CDR1 LGHNA, CDR2 YSLEER. The CDR3 is 15 residues long. The CDR3 DNA reads TGCGTCGGCAGCCGTCGGACAGGGCCGCAAGAGAGCCAGTACTTC. It codes for CVGSRRTGPQESQYF.

J is TRBJ2-3 and V is TRBV20-1; D remains ambiguous. In germline, CDR1 is DFQATT, CDR2 SNEGSKA (reference sequence). Trimming cost V 3 bases and J 1 base, with 8 bases left between them. The CDR3 consists of 13 residues. Here the CDR3 reads CSASGRRTDTQYF. The CDR3 coding sequence is TGCAGTGCTAGCGGTCGACGCACAGATACGCAGTATTTT.

This clonotype was seen a few times. This chain joins TRBV7-9 and TRBJ2-3; no definite D call. The V and J ends lost 3 bases and 6 bases respectively, with 7 bases between them. The germline V gene has CDR1 SEHNR and CDR2 FQNEAQ (reference sequence). The CDR3 consists of 12 residues. The CDR3 spells CASSFIWDTQYF. In nucleotides, the CDR3 is TGTGCCAGCAGCTTTATATGGGATACGCAGTATTTT. The full variable domain, completed using reference TRBV7-9 and TRBJ2-3, is DTGVSQNPRHKITKRGQNVTFRCDPISEHNRLYWYRQTLGQGPEFLTYFQNEAQLEKSRLLSDRFSAERPKGSFSTLEIQRTEQGDSAMYLCASSFIWDTQYFGPGTRLTVL.